The T cell receptor (beta chain) under discussion was sequenced for a study of shared clonotypes between healthy human individuals. Study-wide results and limits: Incomplete sequencing of sorted subsets was indicated by rarefaction despite large depth.

The V gene's germline CDR1 is SGHTA and CDR2 FQGTGA. This CDR3 region has 13 residues. Germline trimming cut 8 bases from V and 1 base from J; bases unmatched to any gene: 4. The authors divided CD4+ cells into CD45RA+ naive and CD45RA-negative memory subsets. TCRdb's copy holds only in-frame clones and misses some; the assay was immunoSEQ multiplex PCR. The sample has some 1.5 million clones; 95% to 99% are singletons. This clone was found once. The antigen is not known. Sequences were obtained from naive CD4+ T cells sorted from blood. The subset is: CD45RA+ positively selected. V and J are TRBV7-3 and TRBJ2-5; 7 nucleotides match TRBD2. The TCR sequence derives from a man in his thirties or forties in good health. The CDR3 reads CASGRGFQETQYF. The CDR3 bases are TGTGCCAGCGGGAGGGGATTCCAAGAGACCCAGTACTTC.